This TCR beta chain was sequenced during a study of T cells in Graves' hyperthyroidism and ophthalmopathy (dated by TCRdb to between 2018 and 2021). Some background on the complete study: Peripheral blood samples were taken at initial diagnosis, before any treatment was given. TCR V-J signatures able to tell the groups apart were searched for in a discovery cohort of 100 or so patients, of whom about 40 had Graves' ophthalmopathy and 55 to 65 had stable Graves' hyperthyroidism. Whether ophthalmopathy could be predicted prospectively was tested in an independent validation cohort made up of roughly 19 hyperthyroidism patients plus 17 patients who later progressed to ophthalmopathy. After blood sampling, hyperthyroidism patients were treated with methimazole at a starting dose of 30 mg daily, and ophthalmopathy patients were treated with high-dose intravenous methylprednisolone. TCR Vbeta CDR3 sequencing of approximately 140 peripheral blood samples (roughly 41 ophthalmopathy, 75 to 80 hyperthyroidism and about 17 progressor patients) is reported in the paper. The study also compared thyroid tissue and blood T-cell repertoires from more than five Graves' hyperthyroidism patients. The roughly 90 discovery patients were divided at random into training and test sets in a 7:3 ratio.

Taken from cysteine to phenylalanine, the CDR3 has 16 residues. CDR3 DNA only is kept here, 48 bases in frame from base 1. The CDR1 and CDR2 encoded by the germline V gene are MGHRA and YSYEKL. At the junction V is shortened by 1 base and J by 0 bases, with 12 bases in between. Many counts were recorded for this clonotype. The antigen this receptor binds is unknown. There are no base qualities to consult, and no much larger clone falls within one base. Amplification of TCR beta CDR3 regions was carried out from RNA transcripts. The first round of RT-PCR for the TCR CDR3 was performed with the HTBI primer set and the Qiagen OneStep RT-PCR kit. The libraries were constructed in a second round of multiplex PCR and then size-selected and purified. Sequencing of the libraries was done on an Illumina HiSeq2000 using paired-end 100 bp reads. The source study handled its data this way. SOAPnuke was used to process the raw data, throwing out any read that contained adapters or uncalled bases, had a mean Phred below 15, or lacked an exact constant-primer or identifier match. High-quality paired reads were merged with COPE v1.2.5, and unique nucleotide sequences were defined as clonotypes. MiTCR v1.1 was used to align clonotypes to the IMGT TRBV, TRBD and TRBJ reference segments. The analysis was restricted to V-J combinations with a frequency above 0.0001, which together covered 98% to 99.2% of the repertoires. The TCS score was defined as the ratio of F50 (clonal expansion) to E x V (chaos), calculated using BLOSUM62-based TCRdist between CDR3 peptides within each V-J. Welch's t-statistics and random forest reduced 500 to 650 V-J features to roughly 13, which were used in a naive Bayes classifier (R e1071). The public sequencing data were trimmed at Q25 with fastp and processed into clonotypes with MiXCR by TCRdb, which kept only in-frame beta chains. All rows with the same CDR3 protein become a single entry with the most common DNA and genes. The V and J calls and clone size come from TCRdb's table, not from the authors' own analysis. This sample has more than 350,000 distinct CDR3 sequences in its table, and about 17% of those were observed once. The top ten constitute around a third of the sample.

Overall study outcomes, separate from this receptor: In validation, progression to ophthalmopathy was predicted by the model with roughly 69% sensitivity and 72% to 85% specificity, a median of about 6.4 months before onset. Ophthalmopathy was separated from stable hyperthyroidism by a 13 V-J signature model, with approximately 85% sensitivity and about 84% specificity obtained in cross-validation and 80%/75% obtained in testing. Blood samples also contained most of the expanded thyroid clonotypes (frequency above 0.001), which suggests that blood repertoires may reflect thyroid immune responses. Sample size was not statistically predetermined, and investigators were not blinded to group allocation.

Hyperthyroidism patients were newly diagnosed, had a disease duration of under 2 months, and were aged 18 to 65 years. Exclusion was applied to patients with uncontrolled infections, other autoimmune diseases, pregnancy or lactation. Diagnoses relied on clinical symptoms, serum thyroxine and TRAb, thyroid ultrasound and orbital computed tomography. For progressor patients, blood was drawn at the first diagnosis of hyperthyroidism, before any ophthalmopathy symptoms had appeared. PBMCs were isolated from approximately 10 ml of fresh peripheral blood by Ficoll-Paque density gradient centrifugation. Progressor patients were initially diagnosed with Graves' hyperthyroidism and developed ophthalmopathy during follow-up. Total RNA was extracted with Trizol reagent, and quality was checked on an Agilent 2100 Bioanalyzer.

The sample consisted of blood. The sequence was collected from a woman younger than 45 with Graves' hyperthyroidism that later progressed to Graves' ophthalmopathy. The chain was built from TRBV4-1 and TRBJ1-2, with no confident D gene call. The nucleotide sequence is TGCGCCAGCAGCCAAGGGGCCCGGGGAGCTAACTATGGCTACACCTTC. Its amino acids are CASSQGARGANYGYTF.